These 30 T cell receptor beta chains share one sample of origin, sequenced in a study of molecular identifiers for immune sequencing clone quantification. Using its own MiXCR run on the PCR reads, TCRdb lists one record per CDR3 protein. The sample holds 300,000 to 400,000 distinct CDR3 sequences; over 20% are singletons and the top ten take approximately 0.83%. The sample was naive CD8+ T cells from blood, with Jurkat cell RNA spiked in. Stated subset: FACS-sorted CD8+CD4-CCR7+CD45RA+ naive T cells. The receptors were gathered from a human donor in good health. Some libraries in this study had Jurkat cell RNA spiked in.

This clonotype was observed many times. The rearrangement uses TRBV7-2 and TRBJ1-4; no clear D. Germline V gene sequence: CDR1 SGHTA, CDR2 FQGNSA. The V and J ends lost 1 base and 5 bases respectively, with 8 bases between them. The CDR3 has 14 residues. The CDR3 DNA sequence: TGTGCCAGCAGCTTAGTGGGTCCAAATGAAAAACTGTTTTTT. Protein sequence: CASSLVGPNEKLFF.

The chain joins TRBV30 to TRBJ2-2; D unclear. The CDR3 runs 13 residues. Looked up from germline, CDR1 is GTSNPN and CDR2 is SVGIG (reference sequence). V lost 0 bases and J 5 bases, leaving 7 bases between the germline ends. As DNA, the CDR3 is TGTGCCTGGAGTGTAGGGATAACCGGGGAGCTGTTTTTT. Protein sequence: CAWSVGITGELFF.

The CDR3 protein is CASSSYVVGNEKLFF. The DNA of the CDR3 is TGTGCCAGCAGCTCGTACGTTGTGGGGAATGAAAAACTGTTTTTT. The V gene is TRBV13, the J gene TRBJ1-4; no clear D gene. Trimming stripped 4 bases from V and 5 bases from J, with 14 bases between. Germline V gene sequence: CDR1 PRHDT, CDR2 FYEKMQ (reference sequence). The CDR3 sequence is 15 residues long.

This clonotype was seen ten or more times. The chain carries TRBV28 and TRBJ2-3; D may be TRBD2 (5 bases). The CDR3 sequence is 20 residues long. V was cut by 3 bases and J by 0 bases, with 25 bases left in between. Germline V gene lookup returns CDR1 MDHEN and CDR2 SYDVKM. CDR3 loop: CASSFIAVPIAGDSTDTQYF. Here the CDR3 DNA reads TGTGCCAGCAGTTTTATCGCGGTCCCCATCGCCGGGGATAGCACAGATACGCAGTATTTT. Full variable domain (missing parts from reference TRBV28 and TRBJ2-3): DVKVTQSSRYLVKRTGEKVFLECVQDMDHENMFWYRQDPGLGLRLIYFSYDVKMKEKGDIPEGYSVSREKKERFSLILESASTNQTSMYLCASSFIAVPIAGDSTDTQYFGPGTRLTVL.

In the case of this clonotype: An end of the junction does not agree with germline; a read error may underlie this. J is TRBJ2-7 and V is TRBV20-1; unclear D gene. The CDR3 covers 12 residues. CDR1 and CDR2 from the germline V gene are DFQATT and SNEGSKA (reference sequence). The CDR3 loop reads CSAPIGYYERYF. The CDR3, as DNA: TGCAGTGCCCCCATAGGATACTACGAGCGGTACTTC.

At least ten counts were recorded for this clonotype. The chain couples TRBV7-9 to TRBJ1-3, with D hard to call. The germline V and J ends were trimmed by 1 base and 0 bases, with 7 bases remaining between them. Germline CDR1 is SEHNR and CDR2 is FQNEAQ (reference sequence). The CDR3 is made up of 15 amino acids. In DNA form, the CDR3 reads TGTGCCAGCAGCTTAGATGGCGGCTCTGGAAACACCATATATTTT. Protein sequence: CASSLDGGSGNTIYF.

Ten or more counts support this clonotype. The CDR3 spells CASSGGTVTDTQYF. In DNA, the CDR3 is TGTGCCAGCAGCGGAGGGACGGTTACAGATACGCAGTATTTT. The rearrangement joins TRBV9 to TRBJ2-3; D may correspond to TRBD1 or TRBD2 (5 bases each). Germline V gives CDR1 SGDLS, CDR2 YYNGEE. This CDR3 has 14 residues. With 3 bases removed from V and 3 bases from J, the gap between germline ends came to 11 bases. The full variable domain, rest sourced from reference TRBV9 and TRBJ2-3, is DSGVTQTPKHLITATGQRVTLRCSPRSGDLSVYWYQQSLDQGLQFLIQYYNGEERAKGNILERFSAQQFPDLHSELNLSSLELGDSALYFCASSGGTVTDTQYFGPGTRLTVL.

This clonotype was counted at least ten times. The rearrangement links TRBV5-5 to TRBJ2-6; possibly TRBD1 for D (6 bases). This CDR3 has 17 amino acids. The germline CDR1 and CDR2 sequences are SGHKS and YYEKEE (reference sequence). V lost 1 base, J lost 0 bases, and 11 bases lay in between. The CDR3 region is CASSLTGIYSGANVLTF. Here the CDR3 DNA reads TGTGCCAGCAGCTTGACAGGGATATACTCTGGGGCCAACGTCCTGACTTTC.

This clonotype was detected ten times or more. J is TRBJ1-4 and V is TRBV14; 8 bases are a match to TRBD1. The J segment lost 8 bases and the V segment lost 6 bases, leaving 14 bases of the junction unmatched. This CDR3 has 16 residues. In germline, CDR1 is SGHDN, CDR2 FVKESK. CDR3 sequence reads: CASSPLPGQATEKLFF. The CDR3, as DNA: TGTGCCAGCAGTCCGTTGCCGGGACAGGCAACCGAAAAACTGTTTTTT.

This chain joins TRBV11-2 and TRBJ2-7; possible D gene TRBD2, 5 bases. The V gene's germline CDR1 is SGHAT and CDR2 FQNNGV. This CDR3 spans 14 amino acids. With 1 base removed from V and 3 bases from J, the gap between germline ends came to 10 bases. CDR3 in DNA: TGTGCCAGCAGCTTAGGAGGACTGTACTACGAGCAGTACTTC. This codes for CASSLGGLYYEQYF.

Details on this clonotype: A read error is possible here, since a much larger clone lies one base away. V usage is TRBV27 and J usage is TRBJ1-2, with D possibly being TRBD1 (5 bases). Trimming removed 1 base from V and 4 bases from J, with 10 bases in between. CDR3 length equals 14 residues. Germline loops: CDR1 MNHEY, CDR2 SMNVEV (reference sequence). CDR3 DNA: TGTGCCAGCAGTTTATTTGGCGGGGGCTATGGCTACACCTTC. It codes for CASSLFGGGYGYTF.

This clonotype came up many times. V and J are TRBV18 and TRBJ2-7; D possibly corresponds to TRBD2 (5 bases). Germline CDR1 is KGHSH and CDR2 is LQKENI. The CDR3 is 14 amino acids. Trimming stripped 3 bases from V and 7 bases from J, with 16 bases between. The CDR3 reads CASSPETTFGEQYF. The DNA of the CDR3 is TGTGCCAGCTCACCGGAGACTACGTTTGGGGAGCAGTACTTC.

This clonotype has at least ten counts. This chain links TRBV12-3 or TRBV12-4 with TRBJ1-2; TRBD1 might be the D (5 bases). V dropped 5 bases and J dropped 4 bases, with 14 bases sitting between them. The CDR3 extends over 14 amino acids. CDR3 sequence: CASSPLGPVYGYTF. CDR3 nucleotides: TGTGCCAGCAGTCCCCTGGGGCCAGTCTATGGCTACACCTTC.

The chain recombines TRBV14 with TRBJ2-7, with a tentative D call TRBD1 (6 bases). V was trimmed by 0 bases and J by 3 bases, leaving 27 bases between them. The CDR3 has 20 residues. CDR1 SGHDN and CDR2 FVKESK come from the germline V gene. CDR3 DNA: TGTGCCAGCAGCCAAGATCGGGGCTTGGTTACAGGGCCCCACTACTACGAGCAGTACTTC. The encoded protein is CASSQDRGLVTGPHYYEQYF.

To note about this clonotype: A clone one base away is much larger, so this may be a read error. This chain links TRBV4-1 with TRBJ1-1; D perhaps matches TRBD1 (5 bases). The germline gives CDR1 MGHRA, CDR2 YSYEKL. Trimming cost V 4 bases and J 4 bases, with 10 bases left between them. This CDR3 comprises 13 residues. The CDR3 is CASSRGTGTEAFF. In nucleotides, the CDR3 is TGCGCCAGCAGCCGAGGGACCGGCACTGAAGCTTTCTTT.

Notes on this clonotype: Possible read error: a much larger clone is one base away. The chain links TRBV20-1 to TRBJ2-2, with D possibly being TRBD1 or TRBD2 (5 bases each). This CDR3 is 13 amino acids long. Germline loops: CDR1 DFQATT, CDR2 SNEGSKA (reference sequence). The CDR3 DNA reads TGCGGTGTGGGACGATATAACACCGGGGAGCTGTTTTTT. Protein sequence: CGVGRYNTGELFF.

Note on this clonotype: A much larger clone lies a single base off, so this may be a read error. The chain couples TRBV29-1 to TRBJ1-4; tentative D call: TRBD1 (5 bases). Germline V CDR1 and CDR2: SQVTM, ANQGSEA. CDR3 length: 16 amino acids. CDR3 coding DNA: TGCAGCGTCCCAATTCCCGGGACGGCGGCTAATGAAAAAATGTTTTTT. Protein sequence: CSVPIPGTAANEKMFF.

This clonotype was seen a few times. The chain couples TRBV14 to TRBJ2-3, with D uncertain. This CDR3 contains 14 residues. V was trimmed by 0 bases and J by 4 bases, leaving 8 bases between them. The germline CDR1 and CDR2 sequences are SGHDN and FVKESK. The CDR3 is CASSQDAGPDTQYF. The CDR3 coding sequence is TGTGCCAGCAGCCAAGACGCAGGCCCAGATACGCAGTATTTT. The variable domain in full, with the rest retrieved from reference TRBV14 and TRBJ2-3, is EAGVTQFPSHSVIEKGQTVTLRCDPISGHDNLYWYRRVMGKEIKFLLHFVKESKQDESGMPNNRFLAERTGGTYSTLKVQPAELEDSGVYFCASSQDAGPDTQYFGPGTRLTVL.

There are many counts of this clonotype. This chain links TRBV6-2 or TRBV6-3 with TRBJ2-5; D remains ambiguous. Looked up from germline, CDR1 is MNHEY and CDR2 is SVGEGT. V was trimmed by 6 bases and J by 0 bases, leaving 5 bases between them. This CDR3 is 12 amino acids long. The CDR3 DNA follows: TGTGCCAGCAGAGTAGACCAAGAGACCCAGTACTTC. Protein product: CASRVDQETQYF.

This clonotype has only a few counts. The chain has TRBV12-3 or TRBV12-4 and TRBJ1-2; D call uncertain. V was trimmed by 5 bases and J by 4 bases, leaving 14 bases between them. CDR3 length: 14 residues. As DNA, the CDR3 is TGTGCCAGCAGTCACATGGAGGGCCTCTATGGCTACACCTTC. It encodes CASSHMEGLYGYTF.

This clonotype was recorded once. A much larger clone lies a single base off, so this may be a read error. CDR3 in amino acids: CASSLAGTSGTNTQYF. Here the CDR3 DNA reads TGTGCCAGCAGCTTAGCCGGGACTAGCGGGACTAATACGCAGTATTTT. J is TRBJ2-3 and V is TRBV7-2; 13 bases fit TRBD2. Germline V gene lookup returns CDR1 SGHTA and CDR2 FQGNSA. V lost 0 bases, J lost 7 bases, and 4 bases stayed unmatched. This CDR3 has 16 residues.

The V gene is TRBV4-1, the J gene TRBJ1-1; the D gene is possibly TRBD1 (6 bases). The CDR3 is made up of 13 amino acids. Trimming shortened V by 1 base and J by 13 bases, and 16 bases separated the two germline ends. Germline lookup yields CDR1 MGHRA and CDR2 YSYEKL. CDR3 coding DNA: TGCGCCAGCAGCCAAGTGTGGACAGAGGAGGTTTTCTTT. It codes for CASSQVWTEEVFF.

This clonotype was observed at least ten times. The chain uses TRBV7-9 and TRBJ2-3; 8 nucleotides match TRBD1. The length of the CDR3 is 16 residues. Germline V gene data show CDR1 as SEHNR and CDR2 as FQNEAQ (reference sequence). The junction had 11 bases not matched to a gene; V was cut back by 5 bases and J by 4 bases. For the CDR3, the DNA is TGTGCCAGCAGCGGGGGCAGGGGGCTGGACGCAGATACGCAGTATTTT. Residues: CASSGGRGLDADTQYF. Filled out from reference TRBV7-9 and TRBJ2-3, the complete variable domain reads DTGVSQNPRHKITKRGQNVTFRCDPISEHNRLYWYRQTLGQGPEFLTYFQNEAQLEKSRLLSDRFSAERPKGSFSTLEIQRTEQGDSAMYLCASSGGRGLDADTQYFGPGTRLTVL.

On this clonotype: Mismatch with germline at one junction end may stem from a read error. The J gene is TRBJ2-5, the V gene TRBV4-3, with D perhaps TRBD1 (5 bases). The CDR3 loop spans 14 amino acids. The germline gives CDR1 LGHNA, CDR2 YSLEER. CDR3 coding DNA: TGCGCCAGCAGCCCTCGACAGTACCAAGAGACCCCGTACTTC. This sequence encodes CASSPRQYQETPYF.

This clonotype was counted ten times or more. The gene calls are TRBV12-3 or TRBV12-4 and TRBJ2-5; 14 nucleotides match TRBD2. Unmatched junction bases numbered 7, after V lost 8 bases and J lost 5 bases. The CDR3 runs to 15 residues. The CDR3 loop is CASRRTSGGLETQYF. The CDR3 bases are TGTGCCAGCCGAAGGACTAGCGGGGGGCTGGAGACCCAGTACTTC.

This clonotype was seen repeatedly, ten times or more. The rearrangement joins TRBV29-1 to TRBJ2-2; no clear D gene. The CDR3 is made up of 12 amino acids. CDR1 SQVTM and CDR2 ANQGSEA come from the germline V gene. The V and J ends lost 0 bases and 6 bases respectively, with 5 bases between them. CDR3 in amino acids: CSVEDDSGELFF. The CDR3 region has the DNA TGCAGCGTTGAAGATGACTCCGGGGAGCTGTTTTTT.

The rearrangement uses TRBV3-1 and TRBJ2-3; 7 bases are a match to TRBD2. The CDR3 is 16 residues long. The J segment lost 0 bases and the V segment lost 3 bases, leaving 6 bases of the junction unmatched. Germline CDR1 reads LGHDT; CDR2 reads YNNKEL (reference sequence). In DNA form, the CDR3 reads TGTGCCAGCAGCCATCTCGGGGGGACTAGCACAGATACGCAGTATTTT. It is translated as CASSHLGGTSTDTQYF.

This clonotype was recorded many times. The V and J genes are TRBV5-1 and TRBJ1-1; 7 bases are shared with TRBD1. The CDR3 is made up of 12 amino acids. Germline V gene lookup returns CDR1 SGHRS and CDR2 YFSETQ. V was pared by 5 bases and J by 6 bases, with 4 bases of the junction left unmatched. Written as DNA, the CDR3 is TGCGCCAGCAGAGATCAGGGGGCTGAAGCTTTCTTT. This encodes CASRDQGAEAFF.

In regard to this clonotype: This could be a read error, since a much larger clone is one nucleotide away. The chain carries TRBV5-1 and TRBJ1-1, with no clear D. The CDR3 totals 14 residues. Germline loops: CDR1 SGHRS, CDR2 YFSETQ. The CDR3 loop is CASSLQSMNTEALF. As DNA, the CDR3 is TGCGCCAGCAGCTTGCAGTCCATGAACACTGAAGCTTTATTT.

The gene calls are TRBV15 and TRBJ2-3; 7 bases fit TRBD2. This CDR3 spans 18 amino acids. Losses at the gene ends were 5 bases for V and 2 bases for J; bases not matched to a gene: 16. Germline values: CDR1 LNHNV, CDR2 YYDKDF (reference sequence). CDR3 residues: CATSARGGRAYYTDTQYF. The CDR3 DNA sequence: TGTGCCACCAGCGCTAGGGGTGGGAGGGCCTACTACACAGATACGCAGTATTTT.